Presented here are 7 T cell receptor beta chains from one specimen sequenced in a study of T cell repertoires in cytomegalovirus infection. TCRdb ran MiXCR on the reads and lists one entry per CDR3 protein. Of 100,000 or so distinct CDR3 sequences listed, 20% to 30% are singletons. Material: CD8+ T cells from PBMCs. The receptors were gathered from a human donor in good health (CMV status not recorded). Some clones in this sample may be carry-over from other donors' samples.

This clonotype was detected ten times or more. The rearrangement links TRBV7-2 to TRBJ2-3; 11 bases are shared with TRBD2. There are 15 residues in the CDR3. Germline CDR1 SGHTA, CDR2 FQGNSA. After removal of 3 bases from V and 4 bases from J, the junction contained 3 bases not matched to a gene. The CDR3 sequence: CASSFSGGEADTQYF. The CDR3 nucleotides read TGTGCCAGCAGCTTTAGCGGGGGGGAGGCAGATACGCAGTATTTT.

V and J are TRBV10-3 and TRBJ2-5; 14 bases map to TRBD2. The CDR3 is made up of 16 amino acids. J was trimmed by 4 bases and V by 7 bases; bases with no gene match: 8. Germline V gene lookup returns CDR1 ENHRY and CDR2 SYGVKD. The CDR3 DNA is TGTGCCATCATGCCGGGACTAGCGGGAGCTTCAGAGACCCAGTACTTC. Its translation is CAIMPGLAGASETQYF.

V gene TRBV7-3 combines with J gene TRBJ1-1, with a possible D match to TRBD1 (5 bases). This CDR3 contains 15 residues. Germline V gives CDR1 SGHTA, CDR2 FQGTGA. V was shortened by 1 base and J by 0 bases, with 9 bases between the two germline ends. The DNA for the CDR3 is TGTGCCAGCAGCTTAAGCACGGGGGTGAACACTGAAGCTTTCTTT. Its protein is CASSLSTGVNTEAFF. Supplemented by reference TRBV7-3 and TRBJ1-1, the full variable domain reads GAGVSQTPSNKVTEKGKYVELRCDPISGHTALYWYRQSLGQGPEFLIYFQGTGAADDSGLPNDRFFAVRPEGSVSTLKIQRTERGDSAVYLCASSLSTGVNTEAFFGQGTRLTVV.

The rearrangement links TRBV7-9 to TRBJ2-7; D possibly corresponds to TRBD2 (7 bases). Germline V gives CDR1 SEHNR, CDR2 FQNEAQ (reference sequence). V was trimmed by 3 bases and J by 0 bases, leaving 21 bases between them. The length of the CDR3 is 18 residues. This CDR3 reads CASSFGRSGGPLSYEQYF. DNA of the CDR3: TGTGCCAGCAGCTTTGGGCGATCGGGGGGCCCTCTCTCCTACGAGCAGTACTTC.

The CDR3 nucleotides are TGTGCCTGGAGCCCGGGACAGGGGATTTATGGCTACACCTTC. This translates into CAWSPGQGIYGYTF. This chain links TRBV30 with TRBJ1-2; TRBD1 agrees at 10 bases. The CDR3 consists of 14 residues. The germline gives CDR1 GTSNPN, CDR2 SVGIG (reference sequence). The trim removed 3 bases at V and 5 bases at J, leaving 6 bases unmatched.

The chain joins TRBV6-5 to TRBJ1-2, with TRBD1 as a possible D gene (5 bases). The CDR3 runs 14 residues. V was pared by 2 bases and J by 8 bases, with 15 bases between. In germline, CDR1 is MNHEY, CDR2 SVGAGI. The CDR3 nucleotides read TGTGCCAGCAGTTACCTTTCCCAGGGATGGGGCTACACCTTC. Its translation: CASSYLSQGWGYTF.

This chain uses TRBV7-6 with TRBJ2-7, with a weak D call TRBD2 (6 bases). CDR3 length: 13 residues. V dropped 0 bases and J dropped 6 bases, with 9 bases sitting between them. CDR1 is SGHVS and CDR2 is FNYEAQ in the germline V gene. Written as DNA, the CDR3 is TGTGCCAGCAGCTTAGCGGACTACTTCGAGCAGTACTTC. It yields the protein CASSLADYFEQYF.